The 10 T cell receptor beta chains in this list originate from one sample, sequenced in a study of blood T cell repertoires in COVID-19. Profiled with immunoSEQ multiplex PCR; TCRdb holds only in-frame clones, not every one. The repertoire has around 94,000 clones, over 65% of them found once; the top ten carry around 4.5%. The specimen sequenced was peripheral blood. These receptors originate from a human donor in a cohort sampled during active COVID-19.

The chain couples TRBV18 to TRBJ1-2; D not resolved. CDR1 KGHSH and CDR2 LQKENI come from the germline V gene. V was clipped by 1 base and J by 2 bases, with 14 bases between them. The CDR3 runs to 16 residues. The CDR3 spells CASSPRATPFNYGYTF. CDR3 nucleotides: TGTGCCAGCTCACCACGGGCTACCCCCTTCAACTATGGCTACACCTTC.

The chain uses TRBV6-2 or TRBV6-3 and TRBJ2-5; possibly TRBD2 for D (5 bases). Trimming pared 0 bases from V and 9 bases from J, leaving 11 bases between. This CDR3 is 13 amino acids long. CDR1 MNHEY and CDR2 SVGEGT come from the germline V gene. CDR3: CASSYSGGSAQYF. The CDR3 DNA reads TGTGCCAGCAGTTACTCCGGAGGTTCGGCCCAGTACTTC.

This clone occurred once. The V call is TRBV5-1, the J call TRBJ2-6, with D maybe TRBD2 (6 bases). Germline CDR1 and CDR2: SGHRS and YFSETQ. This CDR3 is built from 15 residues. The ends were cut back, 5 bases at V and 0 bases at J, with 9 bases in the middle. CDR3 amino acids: CASSGGISGANVLTF. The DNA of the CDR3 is TGCGCCAGCAGTGGCGGGATCTCTGGGGCCAACGTCCTGACTTTC.

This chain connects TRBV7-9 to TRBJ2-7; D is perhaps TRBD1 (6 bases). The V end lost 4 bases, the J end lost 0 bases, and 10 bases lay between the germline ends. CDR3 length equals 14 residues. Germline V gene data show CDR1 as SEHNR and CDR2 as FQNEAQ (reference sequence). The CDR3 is CASSYRVSSYEQYF. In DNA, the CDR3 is TGTGCCAGCAGCTACAGGGTCAGCTCCTACGAGCAGTACTTC.

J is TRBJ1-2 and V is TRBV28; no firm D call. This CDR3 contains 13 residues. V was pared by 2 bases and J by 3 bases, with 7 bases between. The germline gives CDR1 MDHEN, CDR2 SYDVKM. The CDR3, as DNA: TGTGCCAGCAGTTTAGCAGCGTACTATGGCTACACCTTC. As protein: CASSLAAYYGYTF.

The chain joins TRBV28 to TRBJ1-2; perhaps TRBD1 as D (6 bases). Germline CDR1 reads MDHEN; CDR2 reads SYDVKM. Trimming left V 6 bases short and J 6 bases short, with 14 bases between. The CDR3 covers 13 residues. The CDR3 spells CASSIWGHNGYTF. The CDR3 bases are TGTGCCAGCAGCATCTGGGGGCATAATGGCTACACCTTC.

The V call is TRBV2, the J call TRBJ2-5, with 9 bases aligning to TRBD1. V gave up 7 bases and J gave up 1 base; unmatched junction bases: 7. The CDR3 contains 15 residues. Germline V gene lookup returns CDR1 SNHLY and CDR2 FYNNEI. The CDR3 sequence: CASKLQGAIQETQYF. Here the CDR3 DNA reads TGTGCCAGCAAGCTACAGGGGGCGATCCAAGAGACCCAGTACTTC.

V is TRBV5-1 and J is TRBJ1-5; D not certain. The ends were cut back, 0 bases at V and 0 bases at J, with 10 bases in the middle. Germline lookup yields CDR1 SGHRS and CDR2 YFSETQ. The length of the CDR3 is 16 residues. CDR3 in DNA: TGCGCCAGCAGCTTGGGCGCGGCAGATAGCAATCAGCCCCAGCATTTT. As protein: CASSLGAADSNQPQHF.

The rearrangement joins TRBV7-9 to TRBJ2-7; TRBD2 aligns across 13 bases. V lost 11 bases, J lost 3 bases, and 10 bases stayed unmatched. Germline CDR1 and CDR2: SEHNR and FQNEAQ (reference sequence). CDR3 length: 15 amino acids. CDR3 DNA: TGTGCCGGGCAGTTAGGGACTAGCGGGATCTACGAGCAGTACTTC. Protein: CAGQLGTSGIYEQYF.

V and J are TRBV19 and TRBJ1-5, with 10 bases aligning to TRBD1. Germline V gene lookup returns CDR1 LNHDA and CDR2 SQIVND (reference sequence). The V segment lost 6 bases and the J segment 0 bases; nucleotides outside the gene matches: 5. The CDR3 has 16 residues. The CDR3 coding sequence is TGTGCCAGTAGGGAGGGGACAGGGGATAGCAATCAGCCCCAGCATTTT. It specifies CASREGTGDSNQPQHF.